The entry below gives a single T cell receptor (beta chain) sequence along with its context. This specimen comes from a study of shared clonotypes between healthy human individuals. CDR3 length: 14 amino acids. CDR1 and CDR2 (germline): SGHTA, FQGNSA. Trimming stripped 1 base from V and 6 bases from J, with 13 bases between. CD45RO-negative CD8 cells positively selected for CCR7 made up the naive population, which excluded terminally differentiated effector memory CD45RA+ cells. Clones were read by immunoSEQ multiplex PCR, and TCRdb kept only the in-frame ones, dropping some. The sample shows 1.5 million to 2.5 million clones, just under 95% of them seen only once.

This chain joins TRBV7-2 and TRBJ2-7; the D is unclear. Sequencing input: naive CD8+ T cells sorted from blood. The origin of this receptor is a man aged 18 to 29 in good health. The CDR3, as DNA: TGTGCCAGCAGCTTAGGGTTAGGCCCGATCGAGCAGTACTTC. Amino acid sequence: CASSLGLGPIEQYF. The entire variable domain, with the rest obtained from reference TRBV7-2 and TRBJ2-7, is as follows: GAGVSQSPSNKVTEKGKDVELRCDPISGHTALYWYRQSLGQGLEFLIYFQGNSAPDKSGLPSDRFSAERTGGSVSTLTIQRTQQEDSAVYLCASSLGLGPIEQYFGPGTRLTVT.